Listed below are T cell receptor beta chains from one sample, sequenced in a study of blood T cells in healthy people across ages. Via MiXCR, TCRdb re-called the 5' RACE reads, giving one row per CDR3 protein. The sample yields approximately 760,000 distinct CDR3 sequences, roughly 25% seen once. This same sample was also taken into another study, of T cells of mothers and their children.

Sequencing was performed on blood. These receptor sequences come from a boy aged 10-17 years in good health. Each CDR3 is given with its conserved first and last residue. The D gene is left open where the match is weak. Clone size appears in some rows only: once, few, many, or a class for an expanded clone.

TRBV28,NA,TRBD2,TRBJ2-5,TGTGCCAGCAGTGGCACTAGCGGGCTAGAGACCCAGTACTTC,CASSGTSGLETQYF
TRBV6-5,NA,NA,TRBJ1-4,TGTACCAGCAGTTACTACCTTAATGAAAAACTGTTTTTT,CTSSYYLNEKLFF
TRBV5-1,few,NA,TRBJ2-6,TGCGCCAGCAGCAGCCCCAGGAGCTCTGGGGCCAACGTCCTGACTTTC,CASSSPRSSGANVLTF
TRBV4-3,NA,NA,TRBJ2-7,TGCGCCAGCAGCCCCGACCGGACTACCGTCTACGAGCAGTACTTC,CASSPDRTTVYEQYF
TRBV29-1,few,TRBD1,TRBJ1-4,TGCAGCGTTGAGGCCATGTTACAGGGGCAAAAACTGTTTTTT,CSVEAMLQGQKLFF
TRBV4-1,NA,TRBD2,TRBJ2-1,TGCGCCAGCAGCCAAGAGCGGGGGTCGAGCTCCTACAATGAGCAGTTCTTC,CASSQERGSSSYNEQFF
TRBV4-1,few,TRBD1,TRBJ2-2,TGCGCCAGCGGCGCCACCGGGACAGGGGGGACCGGGGAGCTGTTTTTT,CASGATGTGGTGELFF
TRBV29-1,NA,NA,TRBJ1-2,TGCAGCGTAGAGGACAGCAACTATGGCTACACCTTC,CSVEDSNYGYTF
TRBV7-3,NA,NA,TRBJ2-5,TGTGCCAGCAGCTCCACGAGGGGCGAGACCCAGTACTTC,CASSSTRGETQYF
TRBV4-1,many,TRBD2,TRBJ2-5,TGCGCCAGCAGCCAAGGAGGGACTAGCGGGAGGGTTGAGACCCAGTACTTC,CASSQGGTSGRVETQYF
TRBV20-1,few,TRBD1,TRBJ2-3,TGCAGTGCTAGAGATTTAGGGACAGGGACCACAGATACGCAGTATTTT,CSARDLGTGTTDTQYF
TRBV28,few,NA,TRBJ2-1,TGTGCCAGCAGTTTTGGAGTGGGGAATGAGCAGTTCTTC,CASSFGVGNEQFF
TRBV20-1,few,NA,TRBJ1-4,TGCAGTGCTAGAGTGAATGAAAAACTGTTTTTT,CSARVNEKLFF
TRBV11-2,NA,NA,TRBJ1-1,TGTGCCAGCAGCTGGACCCTGAACACTGAAGCTTTCTTT,CASSWTLNTEAFF
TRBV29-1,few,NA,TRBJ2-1,TGCAGCGTTGAGGGGGGCTCGGGGGAGCAGTTCTTC,CSVEGGSGEQFF
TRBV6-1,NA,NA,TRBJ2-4,TGTGCCACCATCCCAGATTTAGCCAAAAACATTCAGTACTTC,CATIPDLAKNIQYF
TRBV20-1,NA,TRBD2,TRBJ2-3,TGCAGTGCTAGGCGCGGGGGGACCACAGATACGCAGTATTTT,CSARRGGTTDTQYF
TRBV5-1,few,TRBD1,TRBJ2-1,TGCGCCAGCAGCGTAGACAGGGGATTGCGACCCAATGAGCAGTTCTTC,CASSVDRGLRPNEQFF
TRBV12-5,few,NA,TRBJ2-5,TGTGCTAGTGGTTCCCCCAAAGCCTTGGAGACCCAGTACTTC,CASGSPKALETQYF
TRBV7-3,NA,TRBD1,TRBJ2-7,TGTGCCAGCAGCCGGGACAGGGCAGCAGAGCAGTACTTC,CASSRDRAAEQYF
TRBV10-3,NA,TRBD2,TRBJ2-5,TGTGCCATCAGTGAGTTTGGCGGGAGGGCCGGAGAGACCCAGTACTTC,CAISEFGGRAGETQYF
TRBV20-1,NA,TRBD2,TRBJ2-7,TGCAGTGCTACCCGCGGGAGTTACGAGCAGTACTTC,CSATRGSYEQYF
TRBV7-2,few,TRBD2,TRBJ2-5,TGTGCCAGCAGCCCACGGGGGGGGATGGAGTTCTTC,CASSPRGGMEFF
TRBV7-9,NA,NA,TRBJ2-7,TGTGCCAGCAGCTTAGTTTTGGATGGCTACGAGCAGTACTTC,CASSLVLDGYEQYF
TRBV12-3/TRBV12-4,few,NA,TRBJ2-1,TGTGCCAGCAGTTTCTGGGCGGGCCGCCTTGCTGGCGAGCAGTTCTTC,CASSFWAGRLAGEQFF
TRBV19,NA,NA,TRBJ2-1,TGTGCCAGTACCTGGGGTCTAGGGATTACCAATGAGCAGTTCTTC,CASTWGLGITNEQFF
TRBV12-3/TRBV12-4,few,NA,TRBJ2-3,TGTGCCAGCAGTCCCCGCGGACAGATTGACACAGATACGCAGTATTTT,CASSPRGQIDTDTQYF
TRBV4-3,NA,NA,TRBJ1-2,TGCGCCAGCAGCCAAGATGCGGGATTCTATGGCTACACCTTC,CASSQDAGFYGYTF
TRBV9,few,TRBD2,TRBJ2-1,TGTGCCAGCAGCACCTTAGCGGGAGGGCCGAGTGAGCAGTTCTTC,CASSTLAGGPSEQFF